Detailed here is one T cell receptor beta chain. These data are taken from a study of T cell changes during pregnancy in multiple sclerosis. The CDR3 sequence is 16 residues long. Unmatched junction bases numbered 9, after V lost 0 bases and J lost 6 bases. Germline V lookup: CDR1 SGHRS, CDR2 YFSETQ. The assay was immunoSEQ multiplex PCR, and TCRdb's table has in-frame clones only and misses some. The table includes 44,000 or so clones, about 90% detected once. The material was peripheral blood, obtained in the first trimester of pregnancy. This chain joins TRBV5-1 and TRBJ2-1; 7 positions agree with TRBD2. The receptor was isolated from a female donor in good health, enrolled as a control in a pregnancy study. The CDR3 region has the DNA TGCGCCAGCAGCTTGGTATCACTAGCGCTCGGCAATGAGCAGTTCTTC. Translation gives CASSLVSLALGNEQFF. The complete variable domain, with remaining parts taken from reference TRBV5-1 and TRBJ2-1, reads KAGVTQTPRYLIKTRGQQVTLSCSPISGHRSVSWYQQTPGQGLQFLFEYFSETQRNKGNFPGRFSGRQFSNSRSEMNVSTLELGDSALYLCASSLVSLALGNEQFFGPGTRLTVL.